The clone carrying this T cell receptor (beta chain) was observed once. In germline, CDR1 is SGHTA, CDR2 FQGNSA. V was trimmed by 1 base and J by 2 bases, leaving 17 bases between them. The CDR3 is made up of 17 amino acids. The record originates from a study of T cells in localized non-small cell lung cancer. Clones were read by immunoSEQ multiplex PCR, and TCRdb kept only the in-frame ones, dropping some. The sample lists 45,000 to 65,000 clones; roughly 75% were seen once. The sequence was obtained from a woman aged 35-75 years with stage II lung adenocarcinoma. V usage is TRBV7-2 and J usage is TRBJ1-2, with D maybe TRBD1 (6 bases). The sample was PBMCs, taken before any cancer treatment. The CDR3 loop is CASSLVSAWGANYGYTF. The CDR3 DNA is TGTGCCAGCAGCTTAGTATCTGCGTGGGGGGCGAACTATGGCTACACCTTC. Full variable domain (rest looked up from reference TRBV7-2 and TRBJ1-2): GAGVSQSPSNKVTEKGKDVELRCDPISGHTALYWYRQSLGQGLEFLIYFQGNSAPDKSGLPSDRFSAERTGGSVSTLTIQRTQQEDSAVYLCASSLVSAWGANYGYTFGSGTRLTVV.